These T cell receptor beta chains were read from a single sample in a study of blood T cell repertoires in COVID-19. Produced via immunoSEQ multiplex PCR; TCRdb's table is partial and in-frame only. Of approximately 71,000 clones in the sample, around 80% were seen once. The specimen was peripheral blood. The receptors shown here come from a man in his 60s with active or convalescent COVID-19. Each CDR3 is given without its conserved first and last residue. Fields, in order: J gene, clone size, CDR3 length, V gene, CDR3 protein. Clone size appears in some rows only: once, few, many, or a class for an expanded clone.

J: TRBJ2-2; size: NA; length: 13; V: TRBV29-1; CDR3: SVERGNANTGELF
J: TRBJ2-7; size: few; length: 12; V: TRBV2; CDR3: ASSERRTGVEQY
J: TRBJ1-1; size: NA; length: 13; V: TRBV28; CDR3: ASRETGGRNTEAF
J: TRBJ2-7; size: NA; length: 12; V: TRBV7-2; CDR3: ASSSQGNGDEQY
J: TRBJ1-6; size: NA; length: 12; V: TRBV5-1; CDR3: ASSSGQGNSPLH
J: TRBJ1-1; size: NA; length: 9; V: TRBV28; CDR3: ASSYGTEAF
J: TRBJ2-6; size: NA; length: 13; V: TRBV5-4; CDR3: ASSSRQAGANVLT
J: TRBJ1-2; size: NA; length: 13; V: TRBV5-6; CDR3: ASSLVDRGKNGYT
J: TRBJ1-3; size: NA; length: 12; V: TRBV28; CDR3: ASSQGGSGNTIY
J: TRBJ2-5; size: once; length: 13; V: TRBV9; CDR3: ASSVGQGVGETQY
J: TRBJ2-5; size: once; length: 12; V: TRBV7-2; CDR3: ASGINRGRETQY
J: TRBJ1-3; size: NA; length: 12; V: TRBV5-1; CDR3: ASSLSDGGNTIY
J: TRBJ1-1; size: NA; length: 11; V: TRBV9; CDR3: ASSPHLGAEAF
J: TRBJ1-5; size: NA; length: 16; V: TRBV6-2/TRBV6-3; CDR3: ASSSPGGGGGGNQPQH
J: TRBJ1-2; size: NA; length: 11; V: TRBV27; CDR3: ASSQGIGNGYT
J: TRBJ2-7; size: NA; length: 13; V: TRBV5-6; CDR3: ASSFGTGGYYEQY
J: TRBJ2-6; size: NA; length: 14; V: TRBV27; CDR3: ASSTGRLSGANVLT
J: TRBJ2-1; size: NA; length: 15; V: TRBV3-1/TRBV3-2; CDR3: ASSPAFSAGVYNEQF
J: TRBJ2-7; size: NA; length: 11; V: TRBV12-3/TRBV12-4; CDR3: ASSFVEGHEQY
J: TRBJ1-1; size: NA; length: 12; V: TRBV7-3; CDR3: ASSPTGGRTEAF
J: TRBJ2-5; size: few; length: 9; V: TRBV29-1; CDR3: SHDSQETQY
J: TRBJ1-2; size: NA; length: 11; V: TRBV7-9; CDR3: ASSLAGLYGYT
J: TRBJ2-3; size: NA; length: 8; V: TRBV4-1; CDR3: ATRTSNQY
J: TRBJ2-2; size: NA; length: 14; V: TRBV29-1; CDR3: SVIPRDRGNTGELF
J: TRBJ2-1; size: NA; length: 13; V: TRBV27; CDR3: ASSSPSGGAYEQF
J: TRBJ1-1; size: NA; length: 12; V: TRBV7-2; CDR3: ASIKPPGNTEAF
J: TRBJ2-1; size: NA; length: 11; V: TRBV7-9; CDR3: ASRRGPRNEQF
J: TRBJ1-2; size: NA; length: 12; V: TRBV27; CDR3: ASSPGGLPEGYT
J: TRBJ1-3; size: once; length: 15; V: TRBV6-4; CDR3: ASSDSWTKCSGNTIY
J: TRBJ1-6; size: few; length: 12; V: TRBV5-4; CDR3: ASRPTGVGSPLH
J: TRBJ2-1; size: once; length: 14; V: TRBV30; CDR3: AWNGQAPRGINEQF
J: TRBJ1-3; size: NA; length: 14; V: TRBV4-2; CDR3: ASSQSPRGRGNTIY
J: TRBJ2-3; size: once; length: 14; V: TRBV7-6; CDR3: ASSPEGGGSTDTQY
J: TRBJ2-7; size: NA; length: 12; V: TRBV6-5; CDR3: ASSQTGYQAEQY
J: TRBJ1-1; size: NA; length: 13; V: TRBV24-1; CDR3: ATSEGAGGSAEAF
J: TRBJ1-2; size: NA; length: 11; V: TRBV24-1; CDR3: ATSDYGDYGYT
J: TRBJ1-2; size: few; length: 12; V: TRBV19; CDR3: ASSNDRESSGYT
J: TRBJ2-7; size: NA; length: 10; V: TRBV2; CDR3: ASSGRGNEQY
J: TRBJ1-6; size: NA; length: 10; V: TRBV7-9; CDR3: ASSSPPSPLH
J: TRBJ1-6; size: few; length: 9; V: TRBV19; CDR3: ASSTGIDIT
J: TRBJ1-6; size: few; length: 15; V: TRBV30; CDR3: AWRATDRVKLNSPLH
J: TRBJ2-5; size: NA; length: 14; V: TRBV5-1; CDR3: ASSPFVAGGQETQY
J: TRBJ1-2; size: NA; length: 11; V: TRBV20-1; CDR3: SASSGTGYGYT
J: TRBJ1-4; size: few; length: 11; V: TRBV2; CDR3: ASFTGVDEKLF